The 26 T cell receptor beta chains reported below all come from one sample, sequenced in a study of Graves' ophthalmopathy and Graves' hyperthyroidism. RNA transcripts were the source from which TCR beta CDR3 regions were amplified. In the first round, RT-PCR was carried out with HTBI primers, and a multiplex PCR formed the second round. TCRdb independently ran MiXCR on the multiplex PCR reads; one entry per CDR3 protein. The sample carries a few hundred thousand distinct CDR3 sequences, around 21% recorded once. The sample taken for sequencing was peripheral blood. The receptors were gathered from a woman between 18 and 30 years old with stable Graves' hyperthyroidism.

V is TRBV20-1 and J is TRBJ1-2; D unresolved. CDR3 length: 14 amino acids. CDR1 is DFQATT, CDR2 SNEGSKA, per germline (reference sequence). Trimming stripped 4 bases from V and 0 bases from J, with 12 bases between. As DNA, the CDR3 is TGCAGTGCTAATCCTCTTAACTCTAACTATGGCTACACCTTC. Translation gives CSANPLNSNYGYTF.

In this sample, this clonotype turned up many times. The rearrangement uses TRBV4-3 and TRBJ1-5, with D hard to call. CDR3 length: 14 residues. Looked up from germline, CDR1 is LGHNA and CDR2 is YSLEER. V lost 0 bases to trimming and J lost 6 bases, with 9 bases between them. CDR3 bases: TGCGCCAGCAGCCAAGATACATCCCGTCAGCCCCAGCATTTT. Its protein is CASSQDTSRQPQHF.

This clonotype appeared many times. The chain employs TRBV12-3 or TRBV12-4 and TRBJ2-3; no clear D. The CDR3 contains 12 residues. V was cut by 3 bases and J by 3 bases, with 4 bases left in between. CDR3 in DNA: TGTGCCAGCAGTTTGGAAACAGATACGCAGTATTTT. It specifies CASSLETDTQYF.

This clonotype was picked up a small number of times. The chain links TRBV5-1 to TRBJ2-7, with unresolved D. Trimming removed 1 base from V and 5 bases from J, with 13 bases in between. From germline, CDR1 is SGHRS and CDR2 YFSETQ. The CDR3 has 14 amino acids. CDR3 residues: CASSLSETPHEQYF. For the CDR3, the DNA is TGCGCCAGCAGCTTGTCGGAAACGCCACACGAGCAGTACTTC. The entire variable domain, with the rest obtained from reference TRBV5-1 and TRBJ2-7, is as follows: KAGVTQTPRYLIKTRGQQVTLSCSPISGHRSVSWYQQTPGQGLQFLFEYFSETQRNKGNFPGRFSGRQFSNSRSEMNVSTLELGDSALYLCASSLSETPHEQYFGPGTRLTVT.

The V gene is TRBV20-1, the J gene TRBJ2-5; D gene ambiguous. Germline assignment: CDR1 DFQATT and CDR2 SNEGSKA (reference sequence). Deletions cut 3 bases from V and 6 bases from J, with 14 bases between. This CDR3 is built from 13 residues. The CDR3 is CSASTGGRQTQYF. In DNA, the CDR3 is TGCAGTGCTAGTACCGGCGGCCGTCAGACCCAGTACTTC.

The chain is built from TRBV29-1 and TRBJ2-5; TRBD2 might be the D (6 bases). The V end was cut by 3 bases, the J end by 5 bases, with 13 bases between. Germline values: CDR1 SQVTM, CDR2 ANQGSEA. This CDR3 has 13 amino acids. CDR3 sequence (DNA): TGCAGCGTTGATCTGCGGGGTGGCGAGACCCAGTACTTC. Translating it yields CSVDLRGGETQYF.

Ten or more counts support this clonotype. This chain connects TRBV28 to TRBJ2-2; D is unclear. The germline V gene has CDR1 MDHEN and CDR2 SYDVKM. Trimming pared 4 bases from V and 7 bases from J, leaving 10 bases between. The CDR3 length is 13 residues. This CDR3 is CASSSPDHGELFF. CDR3 nucleotides: TGTGCCAGCAGTTCCCCAGATCACGGGGAGCTGTTTTTT.

In regard to this clonotype: A read error is possible here, since a much larger clone lies one base away. The CDR3 carries no conserved terminal phenylalanine or tryptophan, so it likely arises from a read error. The rearrangement joins TRBV5-1 to TRBJ1-1, with D tentatively TRBD1 (5 bases). Trimming cost V 1 base and J 8 bases, with 12 bases left between them. Germline CDR1 SGHRS, CDR2 YFSETQ. This CDR3 is 13 amino acids long. The CDR3 sequence: CASSLPTEREAFV. CDR3 DNA: TGCGCCAGCAGCTTGCCGACAGAGAGGGAAGCTTTCGTT.

This clonotype appeared many times. This chain uses TRBV27 with TRBJ2-7, with 7 bases that match TRBD1. Per germline, CDR1 MNHEY and CDR2 SMNVEV (reference sequence). The CDR3 runs 16 residues. Trimming took 6 bases from V and 2 from J; bases not matched to a gene: 13. Here the CDR3 reads CASRDRTSFTTYEQYF. For the CDR3, the DNA is TGTGCCAGCAGGGACAGGACTTCTTTTACTACCTACGAGCAGTACTTC.

The chain has TRBV7-8 and TRBJ2-2; possible D gene TRBD2, 5 bases. There are 13 residues in the CDR3. Germline CDR1 and CDR2: SGHVS and FQNEAQ. Between the trimmed V and J ends, which lost 7 bases and 4 bases, there was a span of 10 bases. The CDR3 DNA follows: TGTGCCAGCAACGAGGGAGTCACCGGGGAGCTGTTTTTT. This codes for CASNEGVTGELFF. Together with reference TRBV7-8 and TRBJ2-2, the CDR3 gives the full variable domain: GAGVSQSPRYKVAKRGQDVALRCDPISGHVSLFWYQQALGQGPEFLTYFQNEAQLDKSGLPSDRFFAERPEGSVSTLKIQRTQQEDSAVYLCASNEGVTGELFFGEGSRLTVL.

At least ten counts were recorded for this clonotype. This sequence joins TRBV27 and TRBJ2-7; 12 bases are a match to TRBD1. The V segment lost 5 bases and the J segment 6 bases; nucleotides outside the gene matches: 5. Looked up from germline, CDR1 is MNHEY and CDR2 is SMNVEV (reference sequence). This CDR3 comprises 14 residues. CDR3 bases: TGTGCCAGCAGTCGGGGACAGGGGGCAGTCGAGCAGTACTTC. Its protein is CASSRGQGAVEQYF.

This clonotype was detected many times. V and J are TRBV10-3 and TRBJ2-5; D might be TRBD2 (5 bases). This CDR3 contains 12 residues. V lost 6 bases and J lost 2, with 7 bases in between. Per the germline V gene, CDR1 is ENHRY and CDR2 is SYGVKD. The CDR3 here is CAISSGQETQYF. The CDR3 DNA follows: TGTGCCATCAGCTCGGGACAAGAGACCCAGTACTTC.

This clonotype appeared many times. The chain carries TRBV6-1 and TRBJ1-5; 8 nucleotides agree with TRBD1. Trimming cost V 5 bases and J 1 base; bases outside gene matches: 4. CDR1 is MNHNS and CDR2 is SASEGT in the germline V gene. The CDR3 runs to 15 residues. The CDR3 DNA sequence: TGTGCCAGCAGTAAGGACAGGGCGAGCAATCAGCCCCAGCATTTT. As protein: CASSKDRASNQPQHF.

This clonotype appeared many times. The CDR3 region is CASSPHSYEQYF. The CDR3 DNA sequence: TGTGCCAGCAGCCCCCACTCCTACGAGCAGTACTTC. This chain uses TRBV7-2 with TRBJ2-7; no firm D call. The germline CDR1 and CDR2 sequences are SGHTA and FQGNSA. This CDR3 contains 12 residues. V was trimmed by 5 bases and J by 0 bases, leaving 5 bases between them.

V is TRBV7-2 and J is TRBJ2-2; D is ambiguous. V was shortened by 1 base and J by 6 bases, with 6 bases between the two germline ends. CDR3 length: 13 residues. Germline CDR1 SGHTA, CDR2 FQGNSA. In nucleotides, the CDR3 is TGTGCCAGCAGCTTAGAATCCGCCGGGGAGCTGTTTTTT. It specifies CASSLESAGELFF.

This clonotype came up many times. The J gene is TRBJ2-7, the V gene TRBV9, with D possibly TRBD1 on 6 matching bases. From germline, CDR1 is SGDLS and CDR2 YYNGEE. V shed 0 bases and J shed 0 bases, with 10 bases lying between them. This CDR3 is 15 amino acids long. The CDR3 nucleotides are TGTGCCAGCAGCGTAGGACAGGCGAGCTCCTACGAGCAGTACTTC. This sequence encodes CASSVGQASSYEQYF.

This clonotype was counted between two and nine times. The chain carries TRBV5-1 and TRBJ2-5; 8 nucleotides line up with TRBD2. Germline lookup yields CDR1 SGHRS and CDR2 YFSETQ. Trimming removed 0 bases from V and 3 bases from J; junction bases left unmatched: 4. CDR3 size: 15 residues. Here the CDR3 DNA reads TGCGCCAGCAGCTTGGATGGTAGCGGGGAAGAGACCCAGTACTTC. Protein product: CASSLDGSGEETQYF.

This clonotype was observed many times. V gene TRBV7-2 combines with J gene TRBJ2-7, with TRBD1 identical over 7 bases. The V gene end was trimmed by 2 bases and the J gene end by 5 bases; junction bases not matched to a gene: 12. This CDR3 is 16 amino acids long. CDR1 is SGHTA and CDR2 is FQGNSA in the germline V gene. The CDR3 region has the DNA TGTGCCAGCAGCTTAACATACCGGGACAGTCGAAACGAGCAGTACTTC. Translating gives CASSLTYRDSRNEQYF.

There are many counts of this clonotype. The CDR3 DNA reads TGTGCCAGCAGCCGCGGGAAGGGGCCCAATCAGCCCCAGCATTTT. Translation: CASSRGKGPNQPQHF. The V call is TRBV6-2 or TRBV6-3, the J call TRBJ1-5, with a possible D match to TRBD1 (5 bases). CDR1 and CDR2 (germline): MNHEY, SVGEGT. The CDR3 has 15 amino acids. Trimming pared 6 bases from V and 3 bases from J, leaving 15 bases between.

This clonotype showed up many times. V is TRBV7-2 and J is TRBJ2-3; D not certain. Germline V gene sequence: CDR1 SGHTA, CDR2 FQGNSA. V was shortened by 2 bases and J by 4 bases, with 10 bases between the two germline ends. This CDR3 is 14 amino acids long. The CDR3 region is CASSLNSVADTQYF. The DNA of the CDR3 is TGTGCCAGCAGCTTAAATAGTGTAGCAGATACGCAGTATTTT.

In its sample, this clonotype was seen many times. CDR3 residues: CASSIAHRPGNTEAFF. CDR3 coding DNA: TGTGCCAGTAGTATAGCACACCGACCCGGGAACACTGAAGCTTTCTTT. This chain links TRBV19 with TRBJ1-1; D gene unclear. Deletions cut 1 base from V and 1 base from J, with 13 bases between. This CDR3 spans 16 amino acids. Per the germline V gene, CDR1 is LNHDA and CDR2 is SQIVND (reference sequence).

This rearrangement joins TRBV29-1 to TRBJ1-2; 7 bases map to TRBD1. CDR1 SQVTM and CDR2 ANQGSEA come from the germline V gene. Trimming at V came to 7 bases and at J to 7 bases, leaving 9 bases not matched to a gene. This CDR3 comprises 12 residues. CDR3 loop: CSATLGQVGYTF. The DNA for the CDR3 is TGCAGCGCCACACTAGGACAGGTTGGCTACACCTTC. The full variable domain, in which reference TRBV29-1 and TRBJ1-2 provide the parts outside the CDR3, is SAVISQKPSRDICQRGTSLTIQCQVDSQVTMMFWYRQQPGQSLTLIATANQGSEATYESGFVIDKFPISRPNLTFSTLTVSNMSPEDSSIYLCSATLGQVGYTFGSGTRLTVV.

CDR3 nucleotides: TGCAGTGCCGGGGGGCAGGGCGATGGCTACACCTTC. Encoded protein: CSAGGQGDGYTF. The chain has TRBV20-1 and TRBJ1-2; TRBD1 is a possible D gene (6 bases). This CDR3 is built from 12 residues. Germline-derived CDR1 and CDR2 are DFQATT and SNEGSKA (reference sequence). V shed 6 bases and J shed 6 bases, with 14 bases lying between them.

This clonotype occurred many times. This rearrangement joins TRBV25-1 to TRBJ1-2; 8 nucleotides match TRBD1. The CDR3 runs 13 residues. V trimming: 8 bases; J trimming: 5 bases; junction bases outside the gene matches: 7. Germline lookup yields CDR1 MGHDK and CDR2 SYGVNS. In nucleotides, the CDR3 is TGTGCCAGCCATACAGGGGGTCCTTATGGCTACACCTTC. It yields the protein CASHTGGPYGYTF.

This clonotype was observed many times. V and J are TRBV10-3 and TRBJ2-5; D not resolved. The germline V gene encodes CDR1 ENHRY and CDR2 SYGVKD. CDR3 size: 15 residues. Deletions cut 0 bases from V and 4 bases from J, with 12 bases between. The chain's CDR3 is CAISESSGPRETQYF. CDR3 nucleotides: TGTGCCATCAGTGAGTCGTCTGGGCCCAGAGAGACCCAGTACTTC.

This clonotype was observed at least ten times. The genes are TRBV6-5 and TRBJ2-7, with 10 bases identical to TRBD1. From germline, CDR1 is MNHEY and CDR2 SVGAGI. V shed 8 bases and J 3 bases; nucleotides not matched to a gene: 4. The CDR3 loop spans 13 amino acids. The CDR3 DNA reads TGTGCCAGCCGGGGACAGGGGTTCTACGAGCAGTACTTC. Translating gives CASRGQGFYEQYF.